This paragraph reports one T cell receptor beta chain. Its antigen remains unidentified. No base-level quality is on record; no much larger clone is a single base apart. The data were taken from a study of beta chain features in type 1 diabetes (dated by TCRdb to 2017 to 2018). The study in broad terms: Patients and healthy donors did not differ in mean age, gender distribution, total cell number or subset yield. A total of roughly 98,000,000 sorted cells were examined across all samples, and RNA yield correlated strongly with the number of cells per subset. In the study, recently diagnosed type 1 diabetes patients and matched healthy donors were compared on the TCRB repertoires of their sorted circulating CD4+ T cell subsets. Whereas all 30 or so donors provided naive and central memory subsets, regulatory and stem cell-like memory subsets were isolated from just 8 patients and roughly eight healthy donors. Broad study findings and their caveats: Naive, central memory and regulatory TCRB repertoires appeared to be more alike among patients than among healthy donors. Because small numbers of individuals were included in the HLA sub-analyses, any influence of HLA type on TCRB rearrangement was left unresolved. Sequencing cDNA rather than genomic DNA could over-represent highly expressing activated cells, although activation and CD3 levels did not differ between groups. Patients with type 1 diabetes made fewer insertions and deleted more nucleotides at VDJ recombination sites, implying thymic rearrangement abnormalities. In all four CD4+ subsets, TCRB CDR3 length was moderately but significantly shorter in type 1 diabetes patients. PCR might favor shorter templates, but patient and control samples were amplified and corrected together, so any skew would affect both groups equally.

Each donor gave one peripheral blood draw, averaging about 120 mL, which was collected into heparinised tubes. A BD FACSAria II was used to sort naive, central memory, regulatory and stem cell-like memory CD4+ T cells with a panel that included CD45RO, CCR7, CD25, CD127, CD95 and CD27. Every sorted population had a purity above 95%. PBMCs were isolated right away by Lymphoprep density gradient centrifugation and were stained directly, without culture. So that batch effects would be minimized, each experiment stained and sorted samples in pairs, pairing one healthy donor with one patient. V is reduced by 8 bases and J by 0 bases, leaving a spacing of 8 bases between them. The CDR3 numbers 13 residues from cysteine through phenylalanine. The sequence is cut down to CDR3 DNA, 39 bases in frame from base 1. The germline V gene gives CDR1 as MNHEY and CDR2 as SVGAGI. The entire isolated RNA was reverse transcribed using the High Capacity cDNA Reverse Transcription Kit, and thus expressed TCRB transcripts were sequenced. Naive, central memory and regulatory T cell samples underwent deep immunoSEQ sequencing, averaging roughly 3.3 million total reads per sample. Sorted cells were lysed in RLT buffer and RNA was extracted with DNase-treated RNeasy Micro or Mini kits, depending on cell number. To prevent cross-contamination, each cell subset was processed individually, whereas patient and healthy donor samples were processed jointly. TCRB sequences were amplified from cDNA with the immunoSEQ multiplex PCR, producing 87-bp fragments spanning the CDR3 region. The amplicons were sequenced using the Illumina HiSeq platform. In the original analysis: Synthetic template baselines were used to correct PCR bias computationally, reads within Hamming distance 2 were collapsed, and singletons that could not be merged were discarded. Reads were aligned to IMGT to assign V, D and J genes, CDR3 length, and insertions or deletions at six rearrangement sites. Within each subset, clonotype counts were normalized to the number of sorted cells before true diversity and Gini coefficients were calculated with the tcR R package. Repertoire sharing was quantified using the overlap coefficient calculated on TCRB nucleotide sequences. Out-of-frame TCRB sequences from naive cells were analyzed to stand in for the pre-selection repertoire. The clones in this table, taken by TCRdb from immuneACCESS, are in-frame only. Not every clone is retained; where verified, under half of the shortfall comes from an unresolved V gene, and the cause of the rest is unknown. Clone size and the V and J calls come from that table; the DNA yielded D and trimming. The sample data list around 600,000 clones, and roughly an eighth of these were observed just once. The leading ten clones occupy more than 0.095% of the sample.

Material for sequencing was naive CD4+ T cells from blood. Interpreted using the paper, the cell subset or site label stands for: true naive CD4+ T cells. The rearrangement combines TRBV6-5 with TRBJ2-1, with an unclear D gene assignment. The receptor comes from a man aged 25 to 40 with type 1 diabetes. The DNA reads as follows: TGTGCCAGCTTCGCCAGCTCCTACAATGAGCAGTTCTTC. Translation gives CASFASSYNEQFF.